Included here is one T cell receptor (beta chain) sequence, with context. The antigen is not known. This entry comes from a study of CD8 T cells in Susac syndrome. Study results and limitations: As the study acknowledged, the number of individuals in its TCR sequencing and HLA analysis was relatively small.

The CDR3 is 15 residues long. CDR1 is SGDLS, CDR2 YYNGEE, per germline. The V gene lost 0 bases and the J gene lost 1 base, with 9 bases spanning the gap. The authors sequenced TCR beta from blood CD8+ and CD4+ T cells. Healthy donors were controls matched for age and sex. Random hexamers served to reverse transcribe roughly 0.45 to 1 ug RNA. The authors amplified TCR beta CDR3 across 54 Vbeta and 13 Jbeta using immunoSEQ multiplex PCR. MiXCR, run by TCRdb on the immunoSEQ multiplex PCR reads, gives a single entry per CDR3 protein. The sample has some 180,000 distinct CDR3 sequences, 85% to 95% seen once.

The specimen sequenced was CD4+ T cells from PBMCs. J is TRBJ2-3 and V is TRBV9; the D gene could be TRBD1 or TRBD2 (5 bases each). The clonotype originates from a human donor in good health. For the CDR3, the DNA is TGTGCCAGCAGCGTAGACGTGGGGGGCACAGATACGCAGTATTTT. It is translated as CASSVDVGGTDTQYF.